The rows below give T cell receptor beta chains drawn from one sample of a study of T cells in Graves' hyperthyroidism and ophthalmopathy. TCRdb reprocessed the multiplex PCR reads via MiXCR and lists one record per CDR3 protein. The repertoire consists of 700,000 or so distinct CDR3 sequences, with 15% to 20% occurring once and the leading ten covering around 7.7%. What was sequenced was blood. The receptor set was obtained from a man aged 18 to 29 with Graves' hyperthyroidism. CDR3s include the opening cysteine and the closing phenylalanine or tryptophan. The D gene is left open where the match is weak. Some rows have no size entry. The others give once, few or many, or a class for an expanded clone.

V gene	D gene	clone size	J gene	CDR3 protein	CDR3 DNA
TRBV7-8	NA	NA	TRBJ2-1	CASSLELAPYNEQFF	TGTGCCAGCAGCTTAGAATTAGCGCCCTACAATGAGCAGTTCTTC
TRBV7-9	NA	few	TRBJ2-2	CASSPLGSYTGELFF	TGTGCCAGCAGCCCTTTGGGCAGTTACACCGGGGAGCTGTTTTTT
TRBV7-9	TRBD2	NA	TRBJ2-7	CASSPGTSGEYF	TGTGCCAGCAGCCCGGGGACTAGCGGAGAGTACTTC
TRBV2	NA	many	TRBJ2-1	CASSESGGTYNEQFF	TGTGCCAGCAGTGAATCCGGAGGAACCTACAATGAGCAGTTCTTC
TRBV20-1	TRBD1	few	TRBJ1-1	CSARRDRANTEAFF	TGCAGTGCTAGGAGGGACAGGGCAAACACTGAAGCTTTCTTT
TRBV24-1	TRBD2	NA	TRBJ2-1	CATSDLAGSNEQFF	TGTGCCACCAGTGATTTAGCGGGATCGAATGAGCAGTTCTTC
TRBV28	NA	many	TRBJ2-7	CASSFIPNGEQYF	TGTGCCAGCAGTTTCATCCCCAACGGGGAGCAGTACTTC
TRBV19	NA	NA	TRBJ2-1	CASSISALHEQFF	TGTGCCAGTAGTATATCCGCTTTGCATGAGCAGTTCTTC
TRBV19	TRBD2	few	TRBJ2-1	CASSPGGGTSPNEQFF	TGTGCCAGTAGCCCGGGGGGGGGGACTAGTCCCAATGAGCAGTTCTTC
TRBV5-5	TRBD1	NA	TRBJ2-7	CASSWARGSYEQYF	TGTGCCAGCAGCTGGGCCAGGGGGTCCTACGAGCAGTACTTC
TRBV15	TRBD1	NA	TRBJ2-7	CATSRDQRGTGRYF	TGTGCCACCAGCAGAGACCAGCGCGGGACAGGTCGGTACTTC
TRBV12-3/TRBV12-4	NA	few	TRBJ2-2	CASSPPSVGTGELFF	TGTGCCAGCAGCCCTCCTTCGGTTGGCACCGGGGAGCTGTTTTTT
TRBV2	NA	many	TRBJ2-7	CASSGQGRDDEQYF	TGTGCCAGCAGTGGCCAGGGGCGCGACGACGAGCAGTACTTC
TRBV29-1	NA	many	TRBJ2-1	CSVAGARRNEQFF	TGCAGCGTTGCCGGGGCTAGGAGGAATGAGCAGTTCTTC
TRBV7-9	NA	NA	TRBJ2-4	CASSLAGGRGNIQYF	TGTGCCAGCAGCTTAGCGGGGGGCAGGGGGAACATTCAGTACTTC
TRBV10-3	NA	few	TRBJ1-3	CAISDTGRPGNTIYF	TGTGCCATCAGTGATACAGGTCGACCTGGAAACACCATATATTTT
TRBV6-1	TRBD2	many	TRBJ2-7	CASSEAGLANEQYF	TGTGCCAGCAGTGAAGCGGGACTAGCGAACGAGCAGTACTTC
TRBV7-9	TRBD2	NA	TRBJ2-7	CASSLVPGGEQYF	TGTGCCAGCAGCTTAGTTCCCGGGGGGGAGCAGTACTTC
TRBV27	TRBD2	NA	TRBJ2-1	CASTRALGLADYNEQFF	TGTGCCAGCACCCGAGCCCTGGGACTAGCGGATTACAATGAGCAGTTCTTC
TRBV18	NA	many	TRBJ1-1	CASSPALGALSEAFF	TGTGCCAGCTCACCAGCGTTGGGGGCCCTATCTGAAGCTTTCTTT